These T cell receptor beta chains were read from a single sample in a study of cytomegalovirus exposure and HLA in healthy donors. The data were produced by immunoSEQ multiplex PCR, yet TCRdb's version contains in-frame clones alone and is incomplete. The top ten clones hold 1% of a sample with 150,000 to 200,000 clones, 85% of them seen once. Sequenced: PBMCs. Source of these receptors: a boy aged 2-15 years in good health and CMV-seronegative. CDR3s include the opening cysteine and the closing phenylalanine or tryptophan. The order of the fields is V gene, clone size, D gene, J gene, CDR3 protein, CDR3 DNA. The D gene is left open where the match is weak. Where a row states a size, it is once, few, many or the class of an expanded clone; other rows omit it.

TRBV5-1	.	.	TRBJ2-1	CASSLREMAGNEQFF	TGCGCCAGCAGCTTGAGAGAGATGGCAGGCAATGAGCAGTTCTTC
TRBV5-1	.	.	TRBJ2-7	CASSLTRLGEQYF	TGCGCCAGCAGCTTGACAAGATTGGGCGAGCAGTACTTC
TRBV4-1	.	.	TRBJ2-6	CASSLLNSGANVLTF	TGCGCCAGCAGCCTTCTTAACTCTGGGGCCAACGTCCTGACTTTC
TRBV6-1	.	.	TRBJ2-3	CASSVGQWRDTQYF	TGTGCCAGCAGTGTTGGCCAGTGGCGGGATACGCAGTATTTT
TRBV28	.	.	TRBJ1-4	CASSRGQGRIEKLFF	TGTGCCAGCAGCCGCGGTCAGGGTCGGATTGAAAAACTGTTTTTT
TRBV28	.	TRBD1	TRBJ1-1	CASSLFGDRQGAFF	TGTGCCAGCAGTTTATTCGGGGACAGGCAAGGAGCTTTCTTT
TRBV9	.	TRBD2	TRBJ2-1	CASSVAPGLLYNEQFF	TGTGCCAGCAGCGTCGCCCCGGGACTACTGTACAATGAGCAGTTCTTC
TRBV6-1	once	.	TRBJ1-3	CASTESGNTIYF	TGTGCCAGCACCGAGAGTGGAAACACCATATATTTT
TRBV7-9	.	.	TRBJ2-7	CASSLVAGPNEQYF	TGTGCCAGCAGCTTAGTGGCGGGACCCAACGAGCAGTACTTC
TRBV6-1	.	TRBD2	TRBJ2-5	CASSTSGGWETQYF	TGTGCCAGCTCAACTAGCGGGGGTTGGGAGACCCAGTACTTC
TRBV6-5	.	.	TRBJ2-3	CASSGYTDTQYF	TGTGCCAGCTCGGGTTACACAGATACGCAGTATTTT
TRBV28	.	TRBD2	TRBJ2-7	CASSFFFGTSSDEQYF	TGTGCCAGCAGTTTTTTTTTCGGGACTAGCTCTGACGAGCAGTACTTC
TRBV30	.	.	TRBJ2-1	CAWSVLNEQFF	TGTGCCTGGAGTGTATTAAATGAGCAGTTCTTC
TRBV7-9	.	.	TRBJ1-2	CSSSLTGYGYTF	TGTTCCAGCAGCTTAACAGGCTATGGCTACACCTTC
TRBV28	.	TRBD1	TRBJ2-7	CASSSTGRVYEQYF	TGTGCCAGCAGTTCGACAGGGCGGGTCTACGAGCAGTACTTC
TRBV19	.	TRBD1	TRBJ2-2	CASRLARQGATGELFF	TGTGCCAGTAGGCTAGCACGTCAGGGGGCGACCGGGGAGCTGTTTTTT
TRBV5-4	.	TRBD1	TRBJ2-4	CASSDLAGTGKNIQYF	TGTGCCAGCAGCGACCTGGCCGGGACAGGAAAAAACATTCAGTACTTC
TRBV10-3	.	.	TRBJ2-3	CAIGGTVGTDTQYF	TGTGCCATAGGGGGGACAGTTGGCACAGATACGCAGTATTTT
TRBV19	few	.	TRBJ1-6	CASTPGGSSYNSPLHF	TGTGCCAGTACCCCGGGGGGGAGCTCCTATAATTCACCCCTCCACTTT
TRBV13	.	.	TRBJ2-1	CASSPRGNSYNEQFF	TGTGCCAGCAGCCCCCGGGGGAATTCCTACAATGAGCAGTTCTTC
TRBV28	.	TRBD2	TRBJ2-1	CASSFPRAGGYNEQFF	TGTGCCAGCAGTTTCCCCCGCGCGGGAGGCTACAATGAGCAGTTCTTC
TRBV6-1	.	.	TRBJ2-5	CASSEGETGTQYF	TGTGCCAGCAGTGAAGGCGAGACAGGGACCCAGTACTTC
TRBV30	.	TRBD1	TRBJ2-1	CARPGQGLGEQFF	TGTGCCCGACCGGGACAGGGGTTGGGTGAGCAGTTCTTC
TRBV7-9	.	TRBD2	TRBJ2-1	CASSRTPVAGGDYNEQFF	TGTGCCAGCAGCCGTACCCCGGTAGCGGGAGGAGACTACAATGAGCAGTTCTTC
TRBV5-6	.	TRBD1	TRBJ1-2	CASRGDRDLPFYGYTF	TGTGCCAGCAGGGGGGACAGGGATCTCCCGTTCTATGGCTACACCTTC
TRBV6-1	.	.	TRBJ1-2	CASREGSPYGYTF	TGTGCCAGCAGAGAGGGCAGCCCCTATGGCTACACCTTC
TRBV5-1	.	.	TRBJ2-1	CASSLFLDTHNEQFF	TGCGCCAGCAGCTTGTTCCTAGATACCCACAATGAGCAGTTCTTC